Listed below are T cell receptor beta chains from one sample, sequenced in a study of PD-1 blockade in classical Hodgkin lymphoma. Assay: immunoSEQ multiplex PCR; the TCRdb copy retains only in-frame clones and omits some. The repertoire holds fewer than 100,000 clones, with roughly 89% as singletons. Sequenced material: peripheral blood mononuclear cells (PBMCs), taken at baseline. All receptors come from a human donor with classical Hodgkin lymphoma. CDR3s include the opening cysteine and the closing phenylalanine or tryptophan. Clone size is given for some rows only: seen once, a few or many times, or a class if the clone is expanded.

j_call | v_call | clone_size | cdr3_aa
TRBJ2-7 | TRBV5-1 | . | CASSLTGTSYEQYF
TRBJ2-5 | TRBV7-7 | . | CASSLEIAGGEETQYF
TRBJ2-1 | TRBV7-2 | . | CASSIPGTSGNNEQFF
TRBJ1-1 | TRBV23-1 | . | CASSQGGPVMNTEAFF
TRBJ1-4 | TRBV6-1 | many | CASSEAFPGQSDEKLFF
TRBJ1-4 | TRBV11-2 | . | CASSWTGGYGEKLFF
TRBJ2-7 | TRBV18 | few | CASSRVPSGDPLYEQYF
TRBJ2-3 | TRBV13 | . | CASSLEDTQYF
TRBJ1-2 | TRBV6-6 | once | CASSARRTSNYGYTF
TRBJ2-2 | TRBV18 | . | CASSPQGANTGELFF
TRBJ2-3 | TRBV2 | once | CASSTQAGRSTDTQYF
TRBJ2-2 | TRBV7-6 | . | CASSFWAGELFF
TRBJ1-2 | TRBV19 | . | CASSIAGGDSGYTF
TRBJ2-3 | TRBV5-4 | . | CASSLGLPSTDTQYF
TRBJ1-4 | TRBV25-1 | once | CASRDGGEKLFF
TRBJ1-5 | TRBV5-1 | . | CASSLQPGQPYSNQPQHF
TRBJ2-7 | TRBV11-2 | . | CASSRGGAGGPPPYEQYF
TRBJ2-1 | TRBV6-1 | . | CASSVSGGHGEQFF
TRBJ1-2 | TRBV29-1 | . | CSVSAGTAFNYGYTF
TRBJ1-1 | TRBV6-4 | few | CASSERGGEAFF
TRBJ1-1 | TRBV5-4 | . | CASSSGQVSTEAFF
TRBJ2-7 | TRBV11-2 | . | CASSIDTFYEQYF
TRBJ1-1 | TRBV4-3 | . | CASSQAGQGAFF
TRBJ2-5 | TRBV14 | . | CASSPRTGALQETQYF
TRBJ2-7 | TRBV7-9 | . | CASSPPAGAGEQYF
TRBJ2-3 | TRBV27 | . | CASSSLSTGGVSTDTQYF
TRBJ2-7 | TRBV6-5 | . | CASSYRREGSYEQYF
TRBJ2-1 | TRBV27 | . | CASSSASNEQFF
TRBJ1-4 | TRBV9 | once | CASSPGQGKEKLFF
TRBJ2-7 | TRBV7-4 | . | CASSLEILATYEQYF
TRBJ1-4 | TRBV4-1 | . | CASSQGRDEKLFF
TRBJ1-3 | TRBV11-1 | . | CASSRDSGNTIYF
TRBJ2-1 | TRBV2 | . | CASSDPSGRYNEQFF
TRBJ2-1 | TRBV28 | . | CASSSSGTPSYNEQFF
TRBJ1-1 | TRBV5-1 | . | CASSLDAPVQGVRAFF
TRBJ1-1 | TRBV7-9 | . | CASSLSGTGTAFF
TRBJ2-1 | TRBV6-1 | . | CASSFGTSVYNEQFF
TRBJ2-7 | TRBV6-6 | once | CASIRTGSSYEQYF
TRBJ2-3 | TRBV6-5 | . | CASGADTQYF
TRBJ2-2 | TRBV18 | . | CASSNPGQGSTGELFF
TRBJ2-2 | TRBV7-9 | . | CASSLLGDIAGELFF
TRBJ1-2 | TRBV7-9 | . | CASVLVAGDGYTF
TRBJ2-1 | TRBV7-8 | . | CASSHDRGPYNEQFF
TRBJ2-7 | TRBV6-5 | . | CASSYSRPKSSYEQYF
TRBJ2-7 | TRBV7-9 | . | CASSLATTYEQYF
TRBJ2-6 | TRBV25-1 | . | CASRPNSGANVLTF
TRBJ1-1 | TRBV10-3 | . | CAIREDGVSEAFF
TRBJ2-7 | TRBV27 | . | CASSFGPGLAAYEQYF
TRBJ1-1 | TRBV7-2 | . | CASSLWGPRVLLNTEAFF
TRBJ1-2 | TRBV5-1 | . | CASSLLGADYGYTF
TRBJ2-7 | TRBV7-9 | . | CASVSSYEQYF